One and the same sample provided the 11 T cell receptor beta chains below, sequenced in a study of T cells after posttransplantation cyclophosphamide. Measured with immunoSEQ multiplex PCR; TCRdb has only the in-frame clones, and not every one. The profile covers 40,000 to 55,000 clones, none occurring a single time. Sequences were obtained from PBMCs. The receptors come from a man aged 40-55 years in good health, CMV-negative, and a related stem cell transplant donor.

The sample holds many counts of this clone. The CDR3 sequence is CASSLSAGVRAEQFF. CDR3 bases: TGTGCCAGCAGTTTATCCGCAGGGGTCAGGGCAGAGCAGTTCTTC. V is TRBV27 and J is TRBJ2-1, with a tentative D call TRBD1 (6 bases). V shed 0 bases and J shed 10 bases, with 16 bases lying between them. Germline V gene data show CDR1 as MNHEY and CDR2 as SMNVEV (reference sequence). The CDR3 has 15 amino acids.

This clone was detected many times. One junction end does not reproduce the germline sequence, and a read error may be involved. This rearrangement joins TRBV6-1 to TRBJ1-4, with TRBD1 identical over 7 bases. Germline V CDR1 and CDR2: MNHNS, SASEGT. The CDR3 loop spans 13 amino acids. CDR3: CASSVIRDRDAAF. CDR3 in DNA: TGTGCCAGCAGTGTAATACGAGACAGGGATGCCGCTTTT.

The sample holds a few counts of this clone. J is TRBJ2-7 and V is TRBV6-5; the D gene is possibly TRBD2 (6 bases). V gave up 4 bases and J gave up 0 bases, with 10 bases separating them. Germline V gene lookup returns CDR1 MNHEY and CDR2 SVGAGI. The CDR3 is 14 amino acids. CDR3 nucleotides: TGTGCCAGCAGTTCCGGAGGGAGCTCCTACGAGCAGTACTTC. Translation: CASSSGGSSYEQYF.

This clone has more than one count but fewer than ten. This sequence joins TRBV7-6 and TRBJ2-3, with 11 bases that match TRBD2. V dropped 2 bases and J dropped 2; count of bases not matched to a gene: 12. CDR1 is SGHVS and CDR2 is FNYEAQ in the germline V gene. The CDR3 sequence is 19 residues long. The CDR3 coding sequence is TGTGCCAGCAGCTTATACGAACTAGCGGGAGAGAGAGACACAGATACGCAGTATTTT. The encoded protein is CASSLYELAGERDTDTQYF.

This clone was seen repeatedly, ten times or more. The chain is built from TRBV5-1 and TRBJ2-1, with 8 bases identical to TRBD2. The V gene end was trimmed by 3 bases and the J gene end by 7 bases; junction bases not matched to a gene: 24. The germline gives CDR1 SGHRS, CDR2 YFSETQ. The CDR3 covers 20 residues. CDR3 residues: CASSSKVPGMGLGPRNEQFF. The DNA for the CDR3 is TGCGCCAGCAGCTCGAAGGTTCCGGGGATGGGACTAGGGCCCCGGAATGAGCAGTTCTTC.

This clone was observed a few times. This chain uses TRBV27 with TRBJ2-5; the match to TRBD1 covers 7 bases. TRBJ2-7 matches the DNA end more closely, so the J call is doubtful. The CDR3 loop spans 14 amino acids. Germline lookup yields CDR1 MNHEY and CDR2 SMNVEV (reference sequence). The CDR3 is CASSLDRVSYEQYF. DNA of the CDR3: TGTGCCAGCAGTTTAGACAGGGTTTCCTACGAGCAGTACTTC.

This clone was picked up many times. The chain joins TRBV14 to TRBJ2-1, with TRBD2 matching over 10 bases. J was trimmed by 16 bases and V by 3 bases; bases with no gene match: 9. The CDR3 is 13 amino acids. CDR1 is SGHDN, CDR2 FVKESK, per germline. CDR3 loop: CASSQSSGTSVFF. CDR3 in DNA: TGTGCCAGCAGCCAGTCCTCCGGGACTAGCGTTTTCTTC. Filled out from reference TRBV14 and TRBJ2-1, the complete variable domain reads EAGVTQFPSHSVIEKGQTVTLRCDPISGHDNLYWYRRVMGKEIKFLLHFVKESKQDESGMPNNRFLAERTGGTYSTLKVQPAELEDSGVYFCASSQSSGTSVFFGPGTRLTVL.

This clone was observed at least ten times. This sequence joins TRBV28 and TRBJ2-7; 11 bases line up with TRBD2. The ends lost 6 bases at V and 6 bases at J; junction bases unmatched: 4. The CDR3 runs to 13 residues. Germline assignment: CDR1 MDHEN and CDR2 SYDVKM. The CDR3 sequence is CASRLAGVFEQYF. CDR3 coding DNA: TGTGCCAGCAGACTAGCGGGAGTATTCGAGCAGTACTTC.

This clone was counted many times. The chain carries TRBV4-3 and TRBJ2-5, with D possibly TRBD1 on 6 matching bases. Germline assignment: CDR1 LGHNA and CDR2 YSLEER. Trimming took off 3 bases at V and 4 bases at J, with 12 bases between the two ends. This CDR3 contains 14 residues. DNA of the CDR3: TGCGCCAGCAGCCAGGGACACCTCACAGAGACCCAGTACTTC. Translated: CASSQGHLTETQYF.

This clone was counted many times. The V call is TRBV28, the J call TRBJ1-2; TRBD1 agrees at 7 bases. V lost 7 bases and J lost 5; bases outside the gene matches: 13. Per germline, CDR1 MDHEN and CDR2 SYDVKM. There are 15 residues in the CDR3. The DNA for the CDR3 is TGTGCCAGCACTTTTCGGGACAGACTCTCGTATGGCTACACCTTC. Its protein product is CASTFRDRLSYGYTF.

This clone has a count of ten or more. The CDR3 spells CASSRPGLETEAFF. In DNA, the CDR3 is TGTGCCAGCAGCCGACCGGGACTCGAGACTGAAGCTTTCTTT. The V call is TRBV6-5, the J call TRBJ1-1, with a tentative D call TRBD1 (5 bases). V was shortened by 6 bases and J by 5 bases, with 16 bases between the two germline ends. The CDR3 totals 14 residues. CDR1 is MNHEY and CDR2 is SVGAGI in the germline V gene.